The clone carrying this T cell receptor (beta chain) was counted many times. MiXCR, run by TCRdb on the 5' RACE reads, gives a single entry per CDR3 protein. Of some 560,000 distinct CDR3 sequences in the sample, around a tenth were seen once. The CDR3 contains 13 residues. Per germline, CDR1 DFQATT and CDR2 SNEGSKA (reference sequence). Trimming removed 0 bases from V and 5 bases from J; junction bases left unmatched: 4. The sample originates from a study of identical twins. The data were also submitted as part of a second study, on yellow fever vaccine responses in identical twins.

This sequence was found in a woman aged 18-35 years in good health. Sample: PBMCs. The chain links TRBV20-1 to TRBJ2-7; 7 nucleotides match TRBD2. The CDR3 DNA follows: TGCAGTGCTAGAGATGGGGGGAGGGACGAGCAGTACTTC. Protein product: CSARDGGRDEQYF.